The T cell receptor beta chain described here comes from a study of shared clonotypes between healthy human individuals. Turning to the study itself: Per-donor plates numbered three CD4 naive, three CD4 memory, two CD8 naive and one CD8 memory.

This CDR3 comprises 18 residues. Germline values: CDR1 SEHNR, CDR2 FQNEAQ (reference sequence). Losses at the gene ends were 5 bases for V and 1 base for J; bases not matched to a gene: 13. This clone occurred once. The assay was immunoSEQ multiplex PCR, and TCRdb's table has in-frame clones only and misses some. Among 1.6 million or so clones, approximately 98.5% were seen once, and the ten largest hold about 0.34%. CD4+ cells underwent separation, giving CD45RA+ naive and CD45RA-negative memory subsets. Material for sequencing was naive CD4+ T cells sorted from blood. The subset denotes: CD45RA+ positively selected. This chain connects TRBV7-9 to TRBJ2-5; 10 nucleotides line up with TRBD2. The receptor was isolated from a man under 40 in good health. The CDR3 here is CASSPNTLAGRSQETQYF. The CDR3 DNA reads TGTGCCAGCAGCCCAAACACACTAGCGGGAAGAAGCCAAGAGACCCAGTACTTC.